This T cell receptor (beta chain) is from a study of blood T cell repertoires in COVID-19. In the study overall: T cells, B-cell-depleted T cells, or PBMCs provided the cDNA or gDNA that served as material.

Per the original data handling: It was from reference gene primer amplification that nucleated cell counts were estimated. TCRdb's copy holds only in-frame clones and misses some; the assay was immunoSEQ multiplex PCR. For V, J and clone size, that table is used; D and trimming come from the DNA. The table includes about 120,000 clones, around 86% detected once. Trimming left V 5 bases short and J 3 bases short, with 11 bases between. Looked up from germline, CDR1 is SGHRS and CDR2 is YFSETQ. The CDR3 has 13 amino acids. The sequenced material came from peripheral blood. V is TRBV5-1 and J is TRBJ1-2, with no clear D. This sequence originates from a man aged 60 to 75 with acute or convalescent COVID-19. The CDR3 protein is CASSSQAHYGYTF. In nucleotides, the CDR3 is TGCGCCAGCAGTTCTCAGGCACACTATGGCTACACCTTC. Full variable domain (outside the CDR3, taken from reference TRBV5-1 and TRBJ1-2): KAGVTQTPRYLIKTRGQQVTLSCSPISGHRSVSWYQQTPGQGLQFLFEYFSETQRNKGNFPGRFSGRQFSNSRSEMNVSTLELGDSALYLCASSSQAHYGYTFGSGTRLTVV.